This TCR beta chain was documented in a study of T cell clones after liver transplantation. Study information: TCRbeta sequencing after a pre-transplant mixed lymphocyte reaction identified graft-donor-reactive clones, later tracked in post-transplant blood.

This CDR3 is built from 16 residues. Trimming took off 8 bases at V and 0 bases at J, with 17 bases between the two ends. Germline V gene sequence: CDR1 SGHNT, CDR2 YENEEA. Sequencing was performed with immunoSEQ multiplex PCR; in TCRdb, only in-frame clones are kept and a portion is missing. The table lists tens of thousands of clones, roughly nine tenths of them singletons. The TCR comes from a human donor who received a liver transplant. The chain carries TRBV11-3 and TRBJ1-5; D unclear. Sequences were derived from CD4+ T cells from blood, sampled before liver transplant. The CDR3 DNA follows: TGTGCCAGCCGAGGTCAAAGGCGTTATAGCAATCAGCCCCAGCATTTT. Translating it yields CASRGQRRYSNQPQHF.